This T cell receptor (beta chain) was documented in a study of regulatory T cells in long-lasting Graves disease. Points from the study as a whole: The study examined only peripheral blood, not thyroid tissue. Those with persistent disease had in common more public clonotypes (fewer than 3,000) than new patients (about 970).

Investigators prepared the TCR beta libraries by applying iRepertoire HTBI primers and Arm-PCR of CDR3 regions. TCRdb used MiXCR to reprocess the multiplex PCR reads, holding one entry per CDR3 protein. The sample lists a few hundred thousand distinct CDR3 sequences, roughly 13% seen once, with roughly a tenth in the top ten. The table lists this clonotype with many counts. The antigen is undetermined. The CDR3 is 14 residues long. The V and J ends lost 1 base and 2 bases respectively, with 9 bases between them. Germline V lookup: CDR1 SGHRS, CDR2 YFSETQ. The sample's time point: newly diagnosed GD, antithyroid drugs for less than 3 months. There was RNA extracted from PBMCs, and the TCR library was made from it. Separately, the same data were catalogued under a study of T cells in Graves' hyperthyroidism and ophthalmopathy. From that paper: An absence of ophthalmopathy progression within 18 months meant stable Graves' hyperthyroidism.

The chain joins TRBV5-1 to TRBJ1-1; D not resolved. The TCR sequence derives from a man aged 25-45 years with Graves disease. The specimen comprised peripheral blood mononuclear cells (PBMCs), sampled at new diagnosis, from a patient treated with antithyroid drugs. The CDR3 spells CASSLRVSNTEAFF. The CDR3 DNA follows: TGCGCCAGCAGCTTGAGGGTTTCAAACACTGAAGCTTTCTTT.